This T cell receptor beta chain was sequenced during a study of shared clonotypes between healthy human individuals. For the study at large: Researchers assigned three CD4 naive, three CD4 memory, two CD8 naive and one CD8 memory plate to each donor.

The CDR3 extends over 15 amino acids. This clone was observed a handful of times. As yet, its antigen is unknown. Whole-study results and caveats: Generally, naive subsets came out with larger estimated richness than memory subsets.

Using immunoSEQ multiplex PCR, the repertoire was profiled, and TCRdb retains in-frame clones only, with some absent. The data show under 750,000 clones, approximately 72% seen once. The V call is TRBV21-1, the J call TRBJ2-6; TRBD2, the D gene given by the table, was not confirmed from the DNA. TRBV21-1 corresponds to a pseudogene. This TCR derives from a young woman in good health. Sequencing was performed on memory CD4+ T cells sorted from blood. Subset defined: CD45RA-negative fraction. The CDR3 here is CASTSVDSGANVLTF. Written as DNA, the CDR3 is TGTGCCAGCACCAGCGTCGACTCTGGGGCCAACGTCCTGACTTTC.